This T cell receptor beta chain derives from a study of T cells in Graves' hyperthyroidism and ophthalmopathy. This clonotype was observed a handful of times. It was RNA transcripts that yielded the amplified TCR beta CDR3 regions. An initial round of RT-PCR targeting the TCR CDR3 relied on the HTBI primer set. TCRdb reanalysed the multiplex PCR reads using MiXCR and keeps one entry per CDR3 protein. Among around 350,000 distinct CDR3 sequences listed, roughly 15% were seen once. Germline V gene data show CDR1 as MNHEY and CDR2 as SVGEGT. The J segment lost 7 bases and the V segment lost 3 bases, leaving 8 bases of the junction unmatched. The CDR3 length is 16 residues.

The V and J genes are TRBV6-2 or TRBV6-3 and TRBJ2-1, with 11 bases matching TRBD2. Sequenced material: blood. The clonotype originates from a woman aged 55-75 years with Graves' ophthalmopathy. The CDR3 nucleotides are TGTGCCAGCAGTTATGACATAGCGGGAGGGGGAAATGAGCAGTTCTTC. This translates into CASSYDIAGGGNEQFF.